The 21 T cell receptor beta chains in this list originate from one sample, sequenced in a study of blood T cell repertoires in COVID-19. Sequenced by immunoSEQ multiplex PCR; TCRdb stores in-frame clones only, minus some. The data show some 59,000 clones, 80% to 90% seen once. Sequences were obtained from peripheral blood. Receptors were obtained from a woman between 55 and 75 years old with acute or convalescent COVID-19.

V and J are TRBV12-3 or TRBV12-4 and TRBJ2-5; 8 bases map to TRBD2. Trimming removed 6 bases from V and 4 bases from J; junction bases left unmatched: 4. This CDR3 is built from 13 residues. In DNA form, the CDR3 reads TGTGCCAGCAGACTAGCGGCGGGAGAGACCCAGTACTTC. This sequence encodes CASRLAAGETQYF.

The rearrangement uses TRBV4-1 and TRBJ1-5; possible D gene TRBD1, 5 bases. V gave up 4 bases and J gave up 1 base, with 11 bases separating them. The germline CDR1 and CDR2 sequences are MGHRA and YSYEKL. There are 15 residues in the CDR3. In nucleotides, the CDR3 is TGCGCCAGCAGCCGAGACGACAGAAGCAATCAGCCCCAGCATTTT. Encoded protein: CASSRDDRSNQPQHF.

This rearrangement joins TRBV6-5 to TRBJ2-1; TRBD2 agrees at 10 bases. V was pared by 7 bases and J by 3 bases, with 3 bases of the junction left unmatched. This CDR3 has 14 residues. Germline V gene sequence: CDR1 MNHEY, CDR2 SVGAGI. The CDR3 DNA is TGTGCCAGCACCTCTAGCGGGAGCTACAATGAGCAGTTCTTC. Its translation: CASTSSGSYNEQFF.

This chain uses TRBV7-2 with TRBJ1-5; D not certain. The CDR3 contains 14 residues. Germline V gene data show CDR1 as SGHTA and CDR2 as FQGNSA. The V gene lost 1 base and the J gene lost 9 bases, with 13 bases spanning the gap. The CDR3 region is CASSLVHSRRPQHF. CDR3 nucleotide sequence: TGTGCCAGCAGCTTAGTTCACAGCCGACGGCCCCAGCATTTT.

This clone appeared once. This chain uses TRBV18 with TRBJ2-5, with D tentatively TRBD1 (6 bases). Deletions cut 3 bases from V and 4 bases from J, with 15 bases between. The length of the CDR3 is 15 residues. Germline-derived CDR1 and CDR2 are KGHSH and LQKENI. The CDR3 reads CASSPDSLRGETQYF. CDR3 nucleotides: TGTGCCAGCTCACCGGACAGTCTCAGGGGAGAGACCCAGTACTTC.

This clone has a single count. V usage is TRBV4-1 and J usage is TRBJ1-3; 7 nucleotides align to TRBD1. The junction had 0 bases not matched to a gene; V was cut back by 2 bases and J by 2 bases. The CDR3 sequence is 14 residues long. CDR1 is MGHRA and CDR2 is YSYEKL in the germline V gene. Here the CDR3 DNA reads TGCGCCAGCAGCCAAACAGGGGCTGGAAACACCATATATTTT. Its protein is CASSQTGAGNTIYF.

The chain is built from TRBV7-2 and TRBJ1-1; the D is unclear. The CDR3 loop spans 15 amino acids. The germline V gene has CDR1 SGHTA and CDR2 FQGNSA. V was shortened by 2 bases and J by 0 bases, with 10 bases between the two germline ends. The CDR3 loop is CASSLWSSLNTEAFF. Here the CDR3 DNA reads TGTGCCAGCAGCTTATGGAGCAGCTTGAACACTGAAGCTTTCTTT. The whole variable domain, filled in from reference TRBV7-2 and TRBJ1-1, reads GAGVSQSPSNKVTEKGKDVELRCDPISGHTALYWYRQSLGQGLEFLIYFQGNSAPDKSGLPSDRFSAERTGGSVSTLTIQRTQQEDSAVYLCASSLWSSLNTEAFFGQGTRLTVV.

This chain joins TRBV28 and TRBJ1-5; TRBD1 matches 11 bases. The CDR3 length is 20 residues. Germline V lookup: CDR1 MDHEN, CDR2 SYDVKM. The junction had 22 bases not matched to a gene; V was cut back by 3 bases and J by 9 bases. This chain's CDR3 is CASSFFGTGGKEGYIRPQHF. For the CDR3, the DNA is TGTGCCAGCAGTTTTTTCGGGACAGGGGGAAAGGAGGGGTACATACGGCCCCAGCATTTT.

The chain recombines TRBV6-5 with TRBJ2-1; D possibly corresponds to TRBD2 (6 bases). V was shortened by 7 bases and J by 5 bases, with 15 bases between the two germline ends. Germline V CDR1 and CDR2: MNHEY, SVGAGI. The CDR3 length is 14 residues. The DNA of the CDR3 is TGTGCCAGCACCCTAGCGTTAAGTGACAATGAGCAGTTCTTC. This encodes CASTLALSDNEQFF.

The chain recombines TRBV5-5 with TRBJ1-4, with D unresolved. CDR1 is SGHKS and CDR2 is YYEKEE in the germline V gene (reference sequence). Trimming removed 5 bases at V and 7 bases at J, with 15 bases between. The CDR3 runs 14 residues. The CDR3 coding sequence is TGTGCCAGCAGGGCCGTCGGGAAGAGTGAAAAACTGTTTTTT. It is translated as CASRAVGKSEKLFF.

In DNA form, the CDR3 reads TGTGCCAGCACCCTCGCCGGGACTAGTGGCGGGGAGCTGTTTTTT. It translates to CASTLAGTSGGELFF. The rearrangement uses TRBV11-2 and TRBJ2-2; 8 bases map to TRBD2. J gave up 7 bases and V 7 bases, and 11 bases lay outside the gene matches. The CDR3 extends over 15 amino acids. Germline V gene lookup returns CDR1 SGHAT and CDR2 FQNNGV.

The chain has TRBV7-9 and TRBJ2-7, with 9 nucleotides matching TRBD1. This CDR3 is 15 amino acids long. Germline assignment: CDR1 SEHNR and CDR2 FQNEAQ (reference sequence). Trimming cost V 1 base and J 4 bases; bases outside gene matches: 5. The CDR3 loop is CASSLGTGGRYEQYF. CDR3 DNA sequence: TGTGCCAGCAGCTTAGGCACAGGGGGCAGGTACGAGCAGTACTTC.

This clone occurred once. This sequence joins TRBV4-2 and TRBJ1-5; perhaps TRBD1 as D (6 bases). This CDR3 contains 16 residues. Germline loops: CDR1 LGHNA, CDR2 YNFKEQ. Trimming took off 1 base at V and 2 bases at J, with 12 bases between the two ends. The CDR3 sequence is CASSQVGRQGNQPQHF. The CDR3 nucleotides read TGTGCCAGCAGCCAAGTAGGGCGACAGGGCAATCAGCCCCAGCATTTT.

This chain uses TRBV24-1 with TRBJ1-3; D might be TRBD1 (6 bases). Trimming removed 9 bases from V and 0 bases from J, with 11 bases in between. Germline CDR1 and CDR2: KGHDR and SFDVKD. The CDR3 spans 14 residues. This CDR3 is CATADRFSGNTIYF. The CDR3 DNA reads as TGTGCCACCGCCGACAGGTTCTCTGGAAACACCATATATTTT.

This rearrangement joins TRBV29-1 to TRBJ2-1, with D perhaps TRBD2 (7 bases). Looked up from germline, CDR1 is SQVTM and CDR2 is ANQGSEA. The CDR3 is 12 amino acids. Trimming pared 7 bases from V and 6 bases from J, leaving 13 bases between. This CDR3 reads CSARGAVNEQFF. The CDR3 nucleotides are TGCAGCGCTCGGGGGGCTGTCAATGAGCAGTTCTTC.

The chain links TRBV18 to TRBJ2-3; D unresolved. Germline V gene lookup returns CDR1 KGHSH and CDR2 LQKENI. Trimming took off 7 bases at V and 1 base at J, with 9 bases between the two ends. This CDR3 has 13 residues. CDR3 in amino acids: CASYGSRTDTQYF. The CDR3 DNA reads TGTGCCAGCTATGGCTCTCGCACAGATACGCAGTATTTT.

The chain links TRBV6-6 to TRBJ1-5, with no clear D. The V and J ends lost 5 bases and 1 base respectively, with 18 bases between them. The CDR3 is made up of 17 amino acids. Germline loops: CDR1 MNHNY, CDR2 SVGAGI (reference sequence). The CDR3 nucleotides are TGTGCCAGCAGTCCAGAGGGAGGTTCCCTAAGCAATCAGCCCCAGCATTTT. Its protein is CASSPEGGSLSNQPQHF.

This chain connects TRBV27 to TRBJ2-1; 7 bases fit TRBD1. V dropped 4 bases and J dropped 7; count of bases not matched to a gene: 7. CDR3 length: 14 residues. Germline V gene lookup returns CDR1 MNHEY and CDR2 SMNVEV (reference sequence). The CDR3 protein is CASSWGAGGNEQFF. As DNA, the CDR3 is TGTGCCAGCAGTTGGGGTGCAGGGGGAAATGAGCAGTTCTTC.

The V gene is TRBV6-5, the J gene TRBJ1-1, with D possibly matching TRBD1 (6 bases). V shed 5 bases and J shed 4 bases, with 17 bases lying between them. Germline CDR1 and CDR2: MNHEY and SVGAGI. The CDR3 loop spans 15 amino acids. The CDR3 loop reads CASSKWGLVGTEAFF. CDR3 nucleotides: TGTGCCAGCAGTAAGTGGGGGCTCGTGGGCACTGAAGCTTTCTTT.

The CDR3 nucleotides are TGTGCCAGCACCTATCAGGGGTTTGGGGCCAACGTCCTGACTTTC. As protein: CASTYQGFGANVLTF. The rearrangement joins TRBV7-9 to TRBJ2-6, with D perhaps matching TRBD1 (6 bases). Germline loops: CDR1 SEHNR, CDR2 FQNEAQ (reference sequence). The CDR3 loop spans 15 amino acids. Trimming shortened V by 7 bases and J by 3 bases, and 13 bases separated the two germline ends.

The chain joins TRBV25-1 to TRBJ1-1; possibly TRBD1 for D (5 bases). CDR3 size: 13 residues. Germline CDR1 MGHDK, CDR2 SYGVNS. V was shortened by 3 bases and J by 6 bases, with 11 bases between the two germline ends. In DNA, the CDR3 is TGTGCCAGCAGTGACAGGGTAAACCCTGAAGCTTTCTTT. It yields the protein CASSDRVNPEAFF.